Listed below are T cell receptor beta chains from one sample, sequenced in a study of blood T cell repertoires in COVID-19. Some clones are missing from TCRdb's copy, which holds only in-frame ones; the method was immunoSEQ multiplex PCR. The sample contains about 130,000 clones, 60% to 80% of which appear only once. What was sequenced was peripheral blood. The receptor set was obtained from a man aged 55 to 69 who had recovered from COVID-19. Both conserved end residues are part of each CDR3. Each record gives: J gene, V gene, D gene, clone size, CDR3 protein, CDR3 DNA. A D gene is named only where the DNA matches it firmly. Clone size is not always given. Where it is, it says once, few, many or a class for expanded clones.

j_gene: TRBJ2-2; v_gene: TRBV25-1; d_gene: TRBD2; abundance: NA; CDR3aa: CASSSHRLAGGTGELFF; CDR3nt: TGTGCCAGCAGTTCTCATCGACTAGCGGGGGGAACCGGGGAGCTGTTTTTT
j_gene: TRBJ2-1; v_gene: TRBV2; d_gene: TRBD2; abundance: NA; CDR3aa: CASSARPGGTFSYNEQFF; CDR3nt: TGTGCCAGCAGTGCCCGACCGGGAGGAACTTTCTCCTACAATGAGCAGTTCTTC
j_gene: TRBJ2-6; v_gene: TRBV3-1/TRBV3-2; d_gene: NA; abundance: NA; CDR3aa: CASSHRGEGVNVLTF; CDR3nt: TGTGCCAGCAGCCACCGCGGGGAGGGGGTCAACGTCCTGACTTTC
j_gene: TRBJ1-1; v_gene: TRBV19; d_gene: NA; abundance: NA; CDR3aa: CASQGDGGAFF; CDR3nt: TGTGCCTCTCAGGGAGACGGGGGAGCTTTCTTT
j_gene: TRBJ2-3; v_gene: TRBV4-3; d_gene: TRBD2; abundance: once; CDR3aa: CASSQGAGLAGRTDTQYF; CDR3nt: TGCGCCAGCAGCCAAGGGGCAGGACTAGCGGGTCGGACAGATACGCAGTATTTT
j_gene: TRBJ1-5; v_gene: TRBV5-1; d_gene: NA; abundance: NA; CDR3aa: CASSLGIGGSNQPQHF; CDR3nt: TGCGCCAGCAGCTTGGGAATAGGGGGTAGCAATCAGCCCCAGCATTTT
j_gene: TRBJ2-3; v_gene: TRBV28; d_gene: NA; abundance: NA; CDR3aa: CASSPPPDF; CDR3nt: TGTGCCAGCAGTCCGCCCCCGGATTTT
j_gene: TRBJ2-1; v_gene: TRBV28; d_gene: NA; abundance: few; CDR3aa: CASGGDFYNEQFF; CDR3nt: TGTGCCAGCGGCGGGGACTTCTACAATGAGCAGTTCTTC
j_gene: TRBJ2-3; v_gene: TRBV6-5; d_gene: TRBD2; abundance: NA; CDR3aa: CASSSLAGLDTQYF; CDR3nt: TGTGCCAGCAGTTCACTAGCGGGGTTAGATACGCAGTATTTT
j_gene: TRBJ1-4; v_gene: TRBV2; d_gene: NA; abundance: NA; CDR3aa: CASSTHRVPNEKLFF; CDR3nt: TGTGCCAGCAGTACCCACAGGGTCCCTAATGAAAAACTGTTTTTT
j_gene: TRBJ2-6; v_gene: TRBV28; d_gene: NA; abundance: NA; CDR3aa: CASSPVSGANVLTF; CDR3nt: TGTGCCAGCAGTCCCGTCTCTGGGGCCAACGTCCTGACTTTC
j_gene: TRBJ1-5; v_gene: TRBV28; d_gene: NA; abundance: NA; CDR3aa: CASSLTGGSGYQPQHF; CDR3nt: TGTGCCAGCAGTTTAACCGGAGGGTCGGGCTATCAGCCCCAGCATTTT
j_gene: TRBJ1-1; v_gene: TRBV5-4; d_gene: NA; abundance: NA; CDR3aa: CASSHSHSFEAFF; CDR3nt: TGTGCCAGCAGCCACTCACACAGCTTTGAAGCTTTCTTT
j_gene: TRBJ1-2; v_gene: TRBV6-4; d_gene: NA; abundance: NA; CDR3aa: CASKRAVEDYGYTF; CDR3nt: TGTGCCAGCAAGCGGGCAGTAGAGGACTATGGCTACACCTTC
j_gene: TRBJ1-4; v_gene: TRBV24-1; d_gene: TRBD1; abundance: NA; CDR3aa: CATSDPGTGDEKLFF; CDR3nt: TGTGCCACCAGTGATCCGGGGACAGGGGATGAAAAACTGTTTTTT
j_gene: TRBJ1-2; v_gene: TRBV6-5; d_gene: NA; abundance: NA; CDR3aa: CASRDPNDYGYTF; CDR3nt: TGTGCCAGTCGGGATCCCAACGACTATGGCTACACCTTC
j_gene: TRBJ2-3; v_gene: TRBV2; d_gene: TRBD1; abundance: NA; CDR3aa: CASSEGRGSDTQYF; CDR3nt: TGTGCCAGCAGTGAGGGCAGGGGGTCAGATACGCAGTATTTT
j_gene: TRBJ1-5; v_gene: TRBV10-3; d_gene: TRBD1; abundance: NA; CDR3aa: CAISETGSNQPQHF; CDR3nt: TGTGCCATCTCCGAGACAGGGAGCAATCAGCCCCAGCATTTT
j_gene: TRBJ2-7; v_gene: TRBV6-6; d_gene: NA; abundance: NA; CDR3aa: CASTPSGTYEQYF; CDR3nt: TGTGCCAGCACTCCTTCCGGTACCTACGAGCAGTACTTC
j_gene: TRBJ2-2; v_gene: TRBV10-3; d_gene: TRBD1; abundance: NA; CDR3aa: CAARDRGTGELFF; CDR3nt: TGTGCCGCCCGGGACAGAGGGACCGGGGAGCTGTTTTTT
j_gene: TRBJ1-4; v_gene: TRBV21-1; d_gene: NA; abundance: NA; CDR3aa: CASSLGGTPLNEKLFF; CDR3nt: TGTGCCAGCAGCCTGGGAGGGACGCCTCTTAATGAAAAACTGTTTTTT
j_gene: TRBJ2-2; v_gene: TRBV4-3; d_gene: NA; abundance: NA; CDR3aa: CASSQEPANTGELFF; CDR3nt: TGCGCCAGCAGCCAAGAACCAGCGAACACCGGGGAGCTGTTTTTT
j_gene: TRBJ2-7; v_gene: TRBV11-2; d_gene: TRBD1; abundance: NA; CDR3aa: CASSTGTGGEQYF; CDR3nt: TGTGCCAGCAGCACCGGGACAGGGGGCGAGCAGTACTTC
j_gene: TRBJ1-3; v_gene: TRBV5-8; d_gene: TRBD1; abundance: few; CDR3aa: CASSLDRGLSGNTIYF; CDR3nt: TGTGCCAGCAGCTTAGACAGGGGGCTATCTGGAAACACCATATATTTT
j_gene: TRBJ2-6; v_gene: TRBV6-1; d_gene: NA; abundance: NA; CDR3aa: CASSEAGARGSGANVLTF; CDR3nt: TGTGCCAGCAGTGAAGCAGGGGCGAGGGGGTCTGGGGCCAACGTCCTGACTTTC
j_gene: TRBJ2-2; v_gene: TRBV19; d_gene: TRBD1; abundance: NA; CDR3aa: CASSLPGGQGGTGELFF; CDR3nt: TGTGCCAGTAGTCTCCCCGGGGGACAGGGGGGCACCGGGGAGCTGTTTTTT
j_gene: TRBJ2-1; v_gene: TRBV7-2; d_gene: TRBD2; abundance: NA; CDR3aa: CASSLVAGAGDEQFF; CDR3nt: TGTGCCAGCAGCTTAGTAGCGGGGGCCGGGGATGAGCAGTTCTTC
j_gene: TRBJ1-4; v_gene: TRBV27; d_gene: TRBD1; abundance: once; CDR3aa: CASSFRDRDEKLFF; CDR3nt: TGTGCCAGCAGTTTTCGGGACAGGGATGAAAAACTGTTTTTT
j_gene: TRBJ2-2; v_gene: TRBV7-2; d_gene: TRBD1; abundance: NA; CDR3aa: CASSPGGSDTGELFF; CDR3nt: TGTGCCAGCAGCCCAGGGGGCTCGGACACCGGGGAGCTGTTTTTT
j_gene: TRBJ1-2; v_gene: TRBV5-1; d_gene: NA; abundance: NA; CDR3aa: CASSLDVGGSDGYTF; CDR3nt: TGCGCCAGCAGCTTGGACGTGGGCGGGAGTGATGGCTACACCTTC
j_gene: TRBJ2-3; v_gene: TRBV7-2; d_gene: TRBD2; abundance: NA; CDR3aa: CASSYRLAGAGTDTQYF; CDR3nt: TGTGCCAGCAGCTACCGACTAGCGGGAGCGGGCACAGATACGCAGTATTTT
j_gene: TRBJ2-7; v_gene: TRBV7-2; d_gene: TRBD2; abundance: few; CDR3aa: CASSLLAGEIHEQYF; CDR3nt: TGTGCCAGCAGCTTACTAGCGGGAGAAATTCACGAGCAGTACTTC
j_gene: TRBJ2-5; v_gene: TRBV18; d_gene: NA; abundance: few; CDR3aa: CASSPPGGALGKETQYF; CDR3nt: TGTGCCAGCTCACCACCGGGGGGGGCGCTTGGAAAAGAGACCCAGTACTTC
j_gene: TRBJ2-5; v_gene: TRBV7-8; d_gene: TRBD2; abundance: once; CDR3aa: CASSPLQRGQETQYF; CDR3nt: TGTGCCAGCAGCCCCCTCCAGCGGGGCCAAGAGACCCAGTACTTC
j_gene: TRBJ2-6; v_gene: TRBV19; d_gene: NA; abundance: NA; CDR3aa: CASSIAGPGANVLTF; CDR3nt: TGTGCCAGTAGTATAGCAGGGCCTGGGGCCAACGTCCTGACTTTC
j_gene: TRBJ1-2; v_gene: TRBV19; d_gene: TRBD1; abundance: NA; CDR3aa: CASNQRARGDYGYTF; CDR3nt: TGTGCCAGTAATCAGCGGGCCAGGGGGGACTATGGCTACACCTTC
j_gene: TRBJ1-4; v_gene: TRBV7-6; d_gene: TRBD1; abundance: NA; CDR3aa: CASSLGVQGATNEKLFF; CDR3nt: TGTGCCAGCAGCTTAGGTGTTCAGGGGGCAACTAATGAAAAACTGTTTTTT
j_gene: TRBJ2-1; v_gene: TRBV29-1; d_gene: TRBD2; abundance: NA; CDR3aa: CSVGFSGGFNEQFF; CDR3nt: TGCAGCGTCGGCTTCAGCGGGGGGTTCAATGAGCAGTTCTTC
j_gene: TRBJ2-1; v_gene: TRBV2; d_gene: TRBD2; abundance: NA; CDR3aa: CASSDSGGAYNEQFF; CDR3nt: TGTGCCAGCAGTGATTCTGGGGGGGCCTACAATGAGCAGTTCTTC
j_gene: TRBJ1-1; v_gene: TRBV4-2; d_gene: TRBD1; abundance: NA; CDR3aa: CASSQDPDRLNTEAFF; CDR3nt: TGTGCCAGCAGCCAAGATCCGGACAGGCTGAACACTGAAGCTTTCTTT
j_gene: TRBJ1-6; v_gene: TRBV4-2; d_gene: TRBD1; abundance: NA; CDR3aa: CASSPIAGQGRNSPLHF; CDR3nt: TGTGCCAGCAGCCCCATCGCCGGACAGGGCCGCAATTCACCCCTCCACTTT
j_gene: TRBJ2-7; v_gene: TRBV30; d_gene: TRBD2; abundance: NA; CDR3aa: CAWSPLVSGGSNEQYF; CDR3nt: TGTGCCTGGAGTCCATTGGTCAGCGGGGGTTCCAACGAGCAGTACTTC
j_gene: TRBJ1-2; v_gene: TRBV5-1; d_gene: NA; abundance: NA; CDR3aa: CASTPGTGRGYTF; CDR3nt: TGCGCCAGCACCCCCGGAACAGGGCGAGGCTACACCTTC
j_gene: TRBJ2-2; v_gene: TRBV27; d_gene: TRBD2; abundance: few; CDR3aa: CASSSGLAGTGELFF; CDR3nt: TGTGCCAGCAGCTCGGGACTAGCGGGCACCGGGGAGCTGTTTTTT
j_gene: TRBJ1-1; v_gene: TRBV7-2; d_gene: TRBD1; abundance: once; CDR3aa: CASSQDRVGEAFF; CDR3nt: TGTGCCAGCAGCCAAGACAGGGTGGGGGAAGCTTTCTTT
j_gene: TRBJ1-1; v_gene: TRBV27; d_gene: NA; abundance: NA; CDR3aa: CASSLSAVNTEAFF; CDR3nt: TGTGCCAGCAGTTTATCGGCGGTGAACACTGAAGCTTTCTTT
j_gene: TRBJ2-1; v_gene: TRBV7-8; d_gene: NA; abundance: NA; CDR3aa: CASSRPRTALNEQFF; CDR3nt: TGTGCCAGCAGCCGACCGCGGACAGCTTTGAATGAGCAGTTCTTC
j_gene: TRBJ2-5; v_gene: TRBV3-1/TRBV3-2; d_gene: NA; abundance: NA; CDR3aa: CASSTRGGRTQYF; CDR3nt: TGTGCCAGCTCGACAAGGGGGGGTAGGACCCAGTACTTC
j_gene: TRBJ1-6; v_gene: TRBV3-1/TRBV3-2; d_gene: TRBD1; abundance: once; CDR3aa: CASSQSTGAISPLHF; CDR3nt: TGTGCCAGCAGCCAGTCGACAGGGGCAATTTCACCCCTCCACTTT
j_gene: TRBJ2-7; v_gene: TRBV7-3; d_gene: TRBD1; abundance: NA; CDR3aa: CASSFGQAYEQYF; CDR3nt: TGTGCCAGCAGCTTCGGACAGGCCTACGAGCAGTACTTC